By frequency in the sample, the clone carrying this T cell receptor beta chain is medium-sized. The data belong to a study of neoadjuvant anti-PD-1 for oral cavity cancer. This CDR3 spans 13 amino acids. Losses at the gene ends were 6 bases for V and 4 bases for J; bases not matched to a gene: 7. Germline-derived CDR1 and CDR2 are SQVTM and ANQGSEA. Cohort: HPV-negative, locally advanced oral cavity squamous cell carcinoma patients. Blood libraries mostly used around 0.45 ug genomic DNA, six replicates each. The assay was immunoSEQ multiplex PCR, and TCRdb's table has in-frame clones only and misses some. The sample contains 15,000 or so clones, approximately 70% of which appear only once.

The V and J genes are TRBV29-1 and TRBJ1-1, with 8 bases aligning to TRBD1. Sequenced material: PBMCs, taken before nivolumab (anti-PD-1) treatment. The sequence was obtained from a person aged 35 to 85 with oral cavity squamous cell carcinoma. The CDR3 is CSVVRGRVTEAFF. In DNA, the CDR3 is TGCAGCGTGGTCAGGGGGCGCGTCACTGAAGCTTTCTTT.